The 5 T cell receptor beta chains below were found in one sample sequenced in a study of a mutant IDH1 vaccine in newly diagnosed glioma. Method: immunoSEQ multiplex PCR; TCRdb's copy keeps in-frame clones and lacks some. The sample contains approximately 60,000 clones, 83% of which appear only once. What these receptors recognize is not known. Time point noted: week 47, end of study. It was 300 ug of mutant IDH1 20-mer peptide that made up each vaccine dose, given with topical imiquimod. Material: PBMCs, obtained from a glioma patient whose treatment included an IDH1 peptide vaccine. The receptors come from a woman between 45 and 60 years old with glioma.

The genes are TRBV7-6 and TRBJ2-7; D perhaps matches TRBD2 (5 bases). The CDR3 has 15 amino acids. The V end lost 0 bases, the J end lost 4 bases, and 13 bases lay between the germline ends. In germline, CDR1 is SGHVS, CDR2 FNYEAQ. The DNA of the CDR3 is TGTGCCAGCAGCTTAGCGTGGGCCGGGAATTACGAGCAGTACTTC. Its protein is CASSLAWAGNYEQYF.

Only a few counts were recorded for this clone. CDR3 protein: CASTMTSVTYEQYF. DNA of the CDR3: TGTGCCAGCACAATGACTAGCGTAACCTACGAGCAGTACTTC. The chain carries TRBV2 and TRBJ2-7, with TRBD2 matching 8 bases. J was trimmed by 2 bases and V by 7 bases; bases with no gene match: 7. The CDR3 sequence is 14 residues long. The germline gives CDR1 SNHLY, CDR2 FYNNEI.

The V and J genes are TRBV28 and TRBJ1-5; 8 nucleotides line up with TRBD1. Germline CDR1 reads MDHEN; CDR2 reads SYDVKM. CDR3 length: 15 amino acids. The V and J ends lost 6 bases and 3 bases, in that order; junction bases with no gene match: 7. CDR3 in DNA: TGTGCCAGCAGAGAAACAGGGGGGACCAATCAGCCCCAGCATTTT. This gives the protein CASRETGGTNQPQHF.

The chain links TRBV27 to TRBJ2-7, with 11 bases identical to TRBD2. The CDR3 consists of 15 residues. The junction had 6 bases not matched to a gene; V was cut back by 2 bases and J by 6 bases. In germline, CDR1 is MNHEY, CDR2 SMNVEV (reference sequence). CDR3 amino acids: CASSLISGGAFEQYF. CDR3 nucleotides: TGTGCCAGCAGTTTAATTAGCGGGGGGGCCTTCGAGCAGTACTTC.

The rearrangement uses TRBV30 and TRBJ1-2; 8 bases map to TRBD1. J lost 2 bases, V lost 4 bases, and 9 bases had no gene match. Germline CDR1 and CDR2: GTSNPN and SVGIG (reference sequence). This CDR3 region has 15 residues. The DNA for the CDR3 is TGTGCCTGGATCCAACAGGGGGGGAAAAACTATGGCTACACCTTC. As protein: CAWIQQGGKNYGYTF.